Following are 19 T cell receptor beta chains from one sample sequenced in a study of OX40 agonist ivuxolimab in advanced cancers. Profiling relied on immunoSEQ multiplex PCR, and the TCRdb table lists in-frame clones only, not all of them. Of some 43,000 clones listed, more than 75% were seen once; the top ten hold roughly a third. The specimen was CD4+ or CD8+ T cells sorted from blood, collected in a trial of the OX40 agonist ivuxolimab. The receptor source for this set is an adult with an advanced solid tumor such as melanoma, head and neck, liver or kidney cancer.

The chain couples TRBV5-8 to TRBJ1-5; D unclear. V gave up 0 bases and J gave up 6 bases, with 13 bases separating them. CDR1 SGHTS and CDR2 YDEGEE come from the germline V gene. This CDR3 has 15 residues. The CDR3 sequence: CASSLAVVGIQPQHF. CDR3 DNA sequence: TGTGCCAGCAGCTTGGCCGTCGTGGGCATTCAGCCCCAGCATTTT.

The rearrangement uses TRBV6-1 and TRBJ1-5; D not certain. Trimming stripped 2 bases from V and 0 bases from J, with 11 bases between. This CDR3 is built from 16 residues. The germline V gene encodes CDR1 MNHNS and CDR2 SASEGT. In DNA, the CDR3 is TGTGCCAGCAGTGAAAGGTTAGCTTTTAGCAATCAGCCCCAGCATTTT. Amino acids: CASSERLAFSNQPQHF.

The chain combines TRBV19 with TRBJ2-7; D could derive from TRBD1 or TRBD2 (5 bases each). This CDR3 region has 14 residues. The germline CDR1 and CDR2 sequences are LNHDA and SQIVND (reference sequence). Trimming removed 6 bases from V and 0 bases from J, with 12 bases in between. The CDR3 reads CASRPGTGSYEQYF. CDR3 coding DNA: TGTGCCAGTAGGCCCGGGACGGGCTCCTACGAGCAGTACTTC.

The rearrangement uses TRBV28 and TRBJ2-7; D unresolved. Trimming pared 6 bases from V and 6 bases from J, leaving 15 bases between. Per germline, CDR1 MDHEN and CDR2 SYDVKM. This CDR3 region has 13 residues. CDR3 protein: CASSLLGKSEQYF. Here the CDR3 DNA reads TGTGCCAGCAGCCTTCTTGGCAAGTCCGAGCAGTACTTC. Filled out from reference TRBV28 and TRBJ2-7, the complete variable domain reads DVKVTQSSRYLVKRTGEKVFLECVQDMDHENMFWYRQDPGLGLRLIYFSYDVKMKEKGDIPEGYSVSREKKERFSLILESASTNQTSMYLCASSLLGKSEQYFGPGTRLTVT.

The CDR3 here is CASSPGSGANVLTF. In nucleotides, the CDR3 is TGTGCCAGCTCACCCGGGTCTGGGGCCAACGTCCTGACTTTC. The rearrangement joins TRBV18 to TRBJ2-6; unclear D gene. Germline lookup yields CDR1 KGHSH and CDR2 LQKENI. The CDR3 consists of 14 residues. V lost 3 bases and J lost 1, with 4 bases in between.

The rearrangement uses TRBV7-9 and TRBJ2-5; TRBD2 is a possible D gene (6 bases). Trimming took 2 bases from V and 2 from J, leaving 15 bases between them. Germline assignment: CDR1 SEHNR and CDR2 FQNEAQ (reference sequence). CDR3 length equals 16 residues. As DNA, the CDR3 is TGTGCCAGCAGCTTAAGCGTGGCGGGATTACAAGAGACCCAGTACTTC. Translated, it gives CASSLSVAGLQETQYF. The whole variable domain, remainder taken from reference TRBV7-9 and TRBJ2-5, is DTGVSQNPRHKITKRGQNVTFRCDPISEHNRLYWYRQTLGQGPEFLTYFQNEAQLEKSRLLSDRFSAERPKGSFSTLEIQRTEQGDSAMYLCASSLSVAGLQETQYFGPGTRLLVL.

The chain employs TRBV2 and TRBJ1-2; D remains ambiguous. In germline, CDR1 is SNHLY, CDR2 FYNNEI. The CDR3 has 13 residues. V dropped 4 bases and J dropped 6 bases, with 12 bases sitting between them. CDR3 region: CASSVIHLDGYTF. The DNA of the CDR3 is TGTGCCAGCAGTGTTATTCACCTCGATGGCTACACCTTC. Variable domain in full (rest from reference TRBV2 and TRBJ1-2): EPEVTQTPSHQVTQMGQEVILRCVPISNHLYFYWYRQILGQKVEFLVSFYNNEISEKSEIFDDQFSVERPDGSNFTLKIRSTKLEDSAMYFCASSVIHLDGYTFGSGTRLTVV.

The chain carries TRBV27 and TRBJ2-3; D is possibly TRBD1 (6 bases). V was cut by 1 base and J by 7 bases, with 15 bases left in between. The germline V gene encodes CDR1 MNHEY and CDR2 SMNVEV (reference sequence). This CDR3 has 15 amino acids. The CDR3 protein is CASSLFSGRDNTQYF. In DNA form, the CDR3 reads TGTGCCAGCAGTTTATTTTCGGGCAGGGACAATACGCAGTATTTT.

This chain uses TRBV5-1 with TRBJ2-1, with D possibly being TRBD1 or TRBD2 (5 bases each). Trimming cost V 3 bases and J 5 bases, with 9 bases left between them. Germline V lookup: CDR1 SGHRS, CDR2 YFSETQ. The CDR3 loop spans 13 amino acids. The CDR3 region is CASSWGINNEQFF. The CDR3 DNA sequence: TGCGCCAGCAGCTGGGGGATAAACAATGAGCAGTTCTTC.

This chain connects TRBV6-1 to TRBJ1-1; the match to TRBD1 covers 7 bases. With 4 bases clipped from V and 5 bases from J, the junction kept 7 bases outside the gene matches. The CDR3 runs 14 residues. Germline-derived CDR1 and CDR2 are MNHNS and SASEGT. The CDR3 protein is CASSGGRGATEAFF. The DNA for the CDR3 is TGTGCCAGCAGTGGTGGCAGGGGGGCAACTGAAGCTTTCTTT.

In this sample, this clone turned up once. The V gene is TRBV5-4, the J gene TRBJ1-2; the match to TRBD1 covers 8 bases. The CDR3 is 16 amino acids. Germline V gives CDR1 SGHNT, CDR2 YYREEE (reference sequence). The V gene end was trimmed by 5 bases and the J gene end by 1 base; junction bases not matched to a gene: 10. Written as DNA, the CDR3 is TGTGCCAGCAGACGTGACAGGGGAACCGGTAACTATGGCTACACCTTC. Its translation is CASRRDRGTGNYGYTF.

A single count supports this clone. The chain carries TRBV6-5 and TRBJ1-3; D is unresolved. The germline gives CDR1 MNHEY, CDR2 SVGAGI. The V end was cut by 0 bases, the J end by 2 bases, with 11 bases between. The CDR3 totals 16 residues. The CDR3 DNA is TGTGCCAGCAGTTACTCGTCCCGGGCCGCTGGAAACACCATATATTTT. Its protein is CASSYSSRAAGNTIYF.

This chain uses TRBV28 with TRBJ2-7; 7 nucleotides agree with TRBD1. This CDR3 has 14 amino acids. The V segment lost 6 bases and the J segment 4 bases; nucleotides outside the gene matches: 9. CDR1 is MDHEN, CDR2 SYDVKM, per germline. In DNA, the CDR3 is TGTGCCAGCAGCCCACAGGGGTCGAGTTACGAGCAGTACTTC. As protein: CASSPQGSSYEQYF.

CDR3 region: CASSFGTGTGYEQYF. CDR3 DNA: TGTGCCAGCAGCTTCGGTACCGGGACAGGATACGAGCAGTACTTC. The chain is built from TRBV7-2 and TRBJ2-7, with 8 bases fitting TRBD1. The CDR3 is 15 residues long. The V and J ends lost 3 bases and 4 bases, in that order; junction bases with no gene match: 8. CDR1 is SGHTA, CDR2 FQGNSA, per germline.

The rearrangement joins TRBV10-3 to TRBJ1-2, with D perhaps TRBD1 (5 bases). The V end lost 0 bases, the J end lost 8 bases, and 10 bases lay between the germline ends. CDR1 and CDR2 from the germline V gene are ENHRY and SYGVKD. This CDR3 is 13 amino acids long. The CDR3 coding sequence is TGTGCCATCAGTGAGTCATCCGGGACCGGCTACACCTTC. This gives the protein CAISESSGTGYTF.

Only one count was recorded for this clone. The chain employs TRBV7-2 and TRBJ2-1; D is possibly TRBD1 or TRBD2 (7 bases each). CDR1 and CDR2 from the germline V gene are SGHTA and FQGNSA. Trimming cost V 3 bases and J 6 bases, with 15 bases left between them. The CDR3 contains 15 residues. The CDR3: CASSFPGGVRNEQFF. The CDR3, as DNA: TGTGCCAGCAGCTTCCCAGGGGGGGTTCGCAATGAGCAGTTCTTC.

J is TRBJ2-5 and V is TRBV6-5; D unclear. This CDR3 region has 14 residues. V shed 0 bases and J shed 5 bases, with 10 bases lying between them. Germline V gene lookup returns CDR1 MNHEY and CDR2 SVGAGI. The CDR3, as DNA: TGTGCCAGCAGTTACTCTAGCAGTATTGAGACCCAGTACTTC. This translates into CASSYSSSIETQYF.

The table lists this clone with a few counts. The gene calls are TRBV29-1 and TRBJ1-1, with 7 bases that match TRBD1. The CDR3 runs 14 residues. The V and J ends lost 6 bases and 5 bases, in that order; junction bases with no gene match: 12. Germline V gene lookup returns CDR1 SQVTM and CDR2 ANQGSEA. The CDR3 DNA follows: TGCAGCGTCCCAACGGGACAGACGAAAACTGAAGCTTTCTTT. Amino acids: CSVPTGQTKTEAFF.

The rearrangement links TRBV19 to TRBJ2-7; 7 nucleotides agree with TRBD1. Germline-derived CDR1 and CDR2 are LNHDA and SQIVND (reference sequence). The ends lost 3 bases at V and 5 bases at J; junction bases unmatched: 4. The CDR3 sequence is 13 residues long. The CDR3 nucleotides read TGTGCCAGTAGTATGGGGACAGCCGACGAGCAGTACTTC. Amino acids: CASSMGTADEQYF.